Included here is one T cell receptor beta chain sequence, with context. Its target is unknown. The same CDR3 arises from other DNA sequences in this sample as well. Running of the assay took place at deep level. Data came from immunoSEQ multiplex PCR; TCRdb stores just in-frame clones and leaves some out. The repertoire has some 2.3 million clones, 93% of them found once; the top ten carry about 0.39%. The sample comes from a study of shared clonotypes between healthy human individuals. Findings and caveats of the study: Even with large depth, rarefaction showed that sorted-subset sequencing was incomplete.

Within Nashville, Tennessee resided all donors, each a Caucasian adult. In the CD4+ fraction, cells were divided into CD45RA+ naive and CD45RA-negative memory subsets. This CDR3 comprises 13 residues. Germline assignment: CDR1 SGHDN and CDR2 FVKESK. Deletions cut 4 bases from V and 1 base from J, with 7 bases between. The sequence came from a man between 18 and 29 years old in good health. Some clones in this sample may be carry-over from other donors' samples. The J gene is TRBJ1-1, the V gene TRBV14; no firm D call. Sequenced input: naive CD4+ T cells from PBMCs. The sample's subset: CD45RA+ positively selected. CDR3 residues: CASSLYRNTEAFF. The CDR3 region has the DNA TGTGCCAGCAGCCTCTACCGGAACACTGAAGCTTTCTTT.